This T cell receptor (beta chain) was retrieved from a study of blood T cells in healthy people across ages. In the study overall: About one barcoded beta molecule per two T cells was captured by template switching.

A sample-barcoded 5' primer and a J-beta primer mix were used in a second PCR of about 6 to 11 cycles. Each CDR3 protein gets one entry after TCRdb re-called the 5' RACE reads with MiXCR. The sample lists roughly 800,000 distinct CDR3 sequences, over 45% occurring once. This CDR3 region has 13 residues. Trimming cost V 7 bases and J 0 bases, with 12 bases left between them. CDR1 and CDR2 from the germline V gene are SQVTM and ANQGSEA. The receptor was isolated from a man aged 25-45 years in good health. J is TRBJ1-1 and V is TRBV29-1; the D gene is possibly TRBD1 (6 bases). The sample taken for sequencing was blood. CDR3 sequence: CSGQGLLNTEAFF. For the CDR3, the DNA is TGCAGCGGGCAGGGGCTCCTGAACACTGAAGCTTTCTTT. Full variable domain (missing parts from reference TRBV29-1 and TRBJ1-1): SAVISQKPSRDICQRGTSLTIQCQVDSQVTMMFWYRQQPGQSLTLIATANQGSEATYESGFVIDKFPISRPNLTFSTLTVSNMSPEDSSIYLCSGQGLLNTEAFFGQGTRLTVV.